These 24 T cell receptor beta chains share one sample of origin, sequenced in a study of beta chain features in type 1 diabetes. Findings and caveats of the study: For Type 1 diabetes patients, all four CD4+ subsets carried TCRB CDR3s that were moderately but significantly shorter.

Reverse transcribing all isolated RNA meant expressed TCRB transcripts were sequenced. Profiling relied on immunoSEQ multiplex PCR, and the TCRdb table lists in-frame clones only, not all of them. The data hold fewer than 350,000 clones, with 15% observed a single time. What these receptors recognize is not known. The sequenced sample consisted of naive CD4+ T cells from blood. These receptor sequences come from a man younger than 35 with type 1 diabetes.

This clone showed up just a few times. At the DNA level, this CDR3 is encoded by other sequences in the same sample as well. V gene TRBV28 combines with J gene TRBJ2-1, with TRBD1 as a possible D gene (5 bases). V gave up 5 bases and J gave up 10 bases, with 9 bases separating them. This CDR3 has 11 residues. CDR1 and CDR2 from the germline V gene are MDHEN and SYDVKM. This CDR3 reads CASSLRAEQFF. CDR3 nucleotides: TGTGCCAGCAGTCTCAGGGCGGAGCAGTTCTTC.

This clone occurred a few times. V is TRBV9 and J is TRBJ1-2; unclear D gene. CDR1 and CDR2 (germline): SGDLS, YYNGEE. The V gene lost 4 bases and the J gene lost 2 bases, with 12 bases spanning the gap. This CDR3 is 14 amino acids long. This CDR3 is CASSPRTNNYGYTF. The CDR3 DNA reads TGTGCCAGCAGCCCTCGAACAAACAACTATGGCTACACCTTC. The full variable domain, its missing parts supplied by reference TRBV9 and TRBJ1-2, is DSGVTQTPKHLITATGQRVTLRCSPRSGDLSVYWYQQSLDQGLQFLIQYYNGEERAKGNILERFSAQQFPDLHSELNLSSLELGDSALYFCASSPRTNNYGYTFGSGTRLTVV.

The chain links TRBV2 to TRBJ1-5, with D possibly TRBD1 on 5 matching bases. The CDR3 extends over 14 amino acids. Trimming took 4 bases from V and 6 from J, leaving 13 bases between them. Germline V gives CDR1 SNHLY, CDR2 FYNNEI. CDR3 in amino acids: CASSGTGEVQPQHF. Written as DNA, the CDR3 is TGTGCCAGCAGTGGGACGGGGGAAGTTCAGCCCCAGCATTTT.

The chain links TRBV2 to TRBJ1-4, with 9 bases identical to TRBD1. This CDR3 contains 15 residues. The V gene's germline CDR1 is SNHLY and CDR2 FYNNEI. Trimming took 7 bases from V and 5 from J; bases not matched to a gene: 8. CDR3 loop: CASTGQGGENEKLFF. As DNA, the CDR3 is TGTGCCAGCACGGGACAGGGAGGGGAGAATGAAAAACTGTTTTTT.

This clone has a handful of counts. The rearrangement links TRBV11-3 to TRBJ1-1; D is unclear. The CDR3 has 12 residues. Trimming removed 1 base at V and 9 bases at J, with 9 bases between. The germline V gene has CDR1 SGHNT and CDR2 YENEEA. CDR3 DNA sequence: TGTGCCAGCAGCTTAGGTAGCCAACAAGCTTTCTTT. Translated, it gives CASSLGSQQAFF.

This chain joins TRBV15 and TRBJ2-7; TRBD2 matches at 9 bases. The CDR3 runs 19 residues. Germline V gene sequence: CDR1 LNHNV, CDR2 YYDKDF (reference sequence). The V and J ends lost 0 bases and 0 bases, in that order; junction bases with no gene match: 12. CDR3 amino acids: CATSRDFLAGFFSSYEQYF. The DNA of the CDR3 is TGTGCCACCAGCAGAGATTTCCTAGCGGGATTCTTCAGCTCCTACGAGCAGTACTTC.

The rearrangement uses TRBV4-3 and TRBJ1-2; TRBD1 aligns across 7 bases. Trimming at V came to 0 bases and at J to 4 bases, leaving 11 bases not matched to a gene. From germline, CDR1 is LGHNA and CDR2 YSLEER. The CDR3 is made up of 17 amino acids. The CDR3 region has the DNA TGCGCCAGCAGCCAAGATCCCCACAGGGGAGTCAGCTATGGCTACACCTTC. Its translation is CASSQDPHRGVSYGYTF.

The chain employs TRBV30 and TRBJ2-5; no firm D call. The germline V and J ends were trimmed by 3 bases and 0 bases, with 11 bases remaining between them. Germline CDR1 and CDR2: GTSNPN and SVGIG (reference sequence). CDR3 length equals 14 residues. CDR3 sequence (DNA): TGTGCCTGGAGCGTGCACCGGTACCAAGAGACCCAGTACTTC. Encoded protein: CAWSVHRYQETQYF.

This clone was picked up a small number of times. CDR3 residues: CASSPGGQLNQPQHF. The CDR3 bases are TGTGCCAGCTCCCCCGGAGGGCAGCTCAATCAGCCCCAGCATTTT. This sequence joins TRBV18 and TRBJ1-5; no definite D call. CDR1 is KGHSH and CDR2 is LQKENI in the germline V gene. The CDR3 extends over 15 amino acids. V dropped 6 bases and J dropped 3 bases, with 15 bases sitting between them.

V is TRBV4-1 and J is TRBJ1-2; the match to TRBD1 covers 7 bases. CDR1 and CDR2 (germline): MGHRA, YSYEKL. V was clipped by 0 bases and J by 3 bases; unmatched bases: 7. CDR3 length: 16 amino acids. The CDR3 bases are TGCGCCAGCAGCCAAGATGGGACAGAAAACGACTATGGCTACACCTTC. Encoded protein: CASSQDGTENDYGYTF.

The chain couples TRBV5-1 to TRBJ2-5, with 11 positions matching TRBD2. The CDR3 is made up of 13 amino acids. In germline, CDR1 is SGHRS, CDR2 YFSETQ. Germline trimming cut 4 bases from V and 6 bases from J; bases unmatched to any gene: 2. The DNA of the CDR3 is TGCGCCAGCAGCGTAGCGGGGGGGCAGACCCAGTACTTC. Its translation: CASSVAGGQTQYF.

This clone occurred a few times. The V call is TRBV30, the J call TRBJ2-7; D might be TRBD1 (6 bases). CDR1 and CDR2 (germline): GTSNPN, SVGIG (reference sequence). The CDR3 extends over 14 amino acids. The V gene lost 0 bases and the J gene lost 5 bases, with 14 bases spanning the gap. CDR3: CAWSVFRGGNEQYF. CDR3 in DNA: TGTGCCTGGAGTGTATTCAGGGGCGGAAACGAGCAGTACTTC.

The J gene is TRBJ2-5, the V gene TRBV9; 9 bases agree with TRBD2. V was pared by 0 bases and J by 0 bases, with 0 bases of the junction left unmatched. This CDR3 spans 15 amino acids. CDR1 and CDR2 (germline): SGDLS, YYNGEE. CDR3 protein: CASSVGGGDQETQYF. The CDR3 nucleotides are TGTGCCAGCAGCGTAGGCGGGGGGGACCAAGAGACCCAGTACTTC. Combining the CDR3 with reference TRBV9 and TRBJ2-5 gives the whole variable domain DSGVTQTPKHLITATGQRVTLRCSPRSGDLSVYWYQQSLDQGLQFLIQYYNGEERAKGNILERFSAQQFPDLHSELNLSSLELGDSALYFCASSVGGGDQETQYFGPGTRLLVL.

This clone occurred a few times. The chain has TRBV28 and TRBJ2-6, with no clear D. The CDR3 length is 12 residues. CDR1 MDHEN and CDR2 SYDVKM come from the germline V gene. V was cut by 7 bases and J by 1 base, with 2 bases left in between. The CDR3 DNA sequence: TGTGCCAGCACATCTGGGGCCAACGTCCTGACTTTC. It is translated as CASTSGANVLTF.

The chain has TRBV9 and TRBJ2-7; TRBD1 matches at 8 bases. The CDR3 consists of 14 residues. The ends lost 6 bases at V and 5 bases at J; junction bases unmatched: 10. Per germline, CDR1 SGDLS and CDR2 YYNGEE. CDR3 sequence (DNA): TGTGCCAGCAATCAAACGGACAGGGCCCACGAGCAGTACTTC. Its protein product is CASNQTDRAHEQYF.

The J gene is TRBJ1-1, the V gene TRBV28; 7 bases fit TRBD1. Germline V gene data show CDR1 as MDHEN and CDR2 as SYDVKM. The CDR3 length is 16 residues. V gave up 7 bases and J gave up 1 base; unmatched junction bases: 12. The CDR3 DNA sequence: TGTGCCAGCACAAATATAGGGACAGTTTGGAACACTGAAGCTTTCTTT. This codes for CASTNIGTVWNTEAFF.

V and J are TRBV10-3 and TRBJ2-3; D is perhaps TRBD2 (6 bases). V was trimmed by 1 base and J by 5 bases, leaving 16 bases between them. The germline CDR1 and CDR2 sequences are ENHRY and SYGVKD. This CDR3 region has 16 residues. CDR3 region: CAISEYATAGEDTQYF. For the CDR3, the DNA is TGTGCCATCAGTGAGTACGCGACAGCGGGTGAAGATACGCAGTATTTT.

This clone came up a few times. The chain joins TRBV27 to TRBJ2-3; D perhaps matches TRBD2 (5 bases). Germline V gene lookup returns CDR1 MNHEY and CDR2 SMNVEV (reference sequence). This CDR3 spans 14 amino acids. Deletions cut 5 bases from V and 4 bases from J, with 13 bases between. DNA of the CDR3: TGTGCCAGCAGTCCTCGGGGTGGCGCAGATACGCAGTATTTT. It translates to CASSPRGGADTQYF.

This chain uses TRBV6-5 with TRBJ2-4; no firm D call. Per germline, CDR1 MNHEY and CDR2 SVGAGI. V lost 6 bases to trimming and J lost 4 bases, with 4 bases between them. The CDR3 runs 11 residues. The CDR3 region is CASSPKNIQYF. CDR3 nucleotides: TGTGCCAGCAGCCCTAAAAACATTCAGTACTTC.

V gene TRBV2 combines with J gene TRBJ2-1; 15 positions match TRBD2. This CDR3 has 13 residues. V dropped 8 bases and J dropped 15; count of bases not matched to a gene: 8. Germline CDR1 reads SNHLY; CDR2 reads FYNNEI. The CDR3 protein is CASGGLAGGPPFF. CDR3 in DNA: TGTGCCAGCGGGGGACTAGCGGGGGGCCCGCCGTTCTTC.

This clone was seen only a few times. V and J are TRBV5-1 and TRBJ1-5; a weak D match, TRBD1 (5 bases). Trimming took 2 bases from V and 0 from J, leaving 12 bases between them. Germline-derived CDR1 and CDR2 are SGHRS and YFSETQ. This CDR3 is 16 amino acids long. The CDR3 loop reads CASSFDPGYSNQPQHF. CDR3 nucleotide sequence: TGCGCCAGCAGCTTCGATCCAGGGTATAGCAATCAGCCCCAGCATTTT. The variable domain in full, with the rest retrieved from reference TRBV5-1 and TRBJ1-5, is KAGVTQTPRYLIKTRGQQVTLSCSPISGHRSVSWYQQTPGQGLQFLFEYFSETQRNKGNFPGRFSGRQFSNSRSEMNVSTLELGDSALYLCASSFDPGYSNQPQHFGDGTRLSIL.

J is TRBJ1-2 and V is TRBV28; D not resolved. This CDR3 region has 11 residues. Germline V gives CDR1 MDHEN, CDR2 SYDVKM. V lost 5 bases and J lost 7, with 8 bases in between. The CDR3 region is CASSPRVGYTF. As DNA, the CDR3 is TGTGCCAGCAGTCCCCGGGTTGGCTACACCTTC.

The chain combines TRBV5-1 with TRBJ2-1, with TRBD2 as a possible D gene (5 bases). Trimming left V 3 bases short and J 4 bases short, with 11 bases between. The CDR3 contains 14 residues. Germline lookup yields CDR1 SGHRS and CDR2 YFSETQ. CDR3 loop: CASSSRRAYNEQFF. The CDR3 DNA is TGCGCCAGCAGCTCGAGGCGGGCTTACAATGAGCAGTTCTTC.

This clone was detected a few times. The chain recombines TRBV28 with TRBJ2-1, with 10 bases matching TRBD1. The CDR3 sequence is 16 residues long. After removal of 5 bases from V and 4 bases from J, the junction contained 8 bases not matched to a gene. Germline V gives CDR1 MDHEN, CDR2 SYDVKM. This CDR3 is CASSDRTGGLYNEQFF. The CDR3 DNA is TGTGCCAGCAGTGACCGGACAGGGGGTTTATACAATGAGCAGTTCTTC.